The rows below give T cell receptor beta chains drawn from one sample of a study of OX40 agonist ivuxolimab in advanced cancers. Method: immunoSEQ multiplex PCR; TCRdb's copy keeps in-frame clones and lacks some. The repertoire holds approximately 50,000 clones, with 80% as singletons. The sequences come from CD4+ or CD8+ T cells sorted from blood, collected in a trial of the OX40 agonist ivuxolimab. These receptors were obtained from an adult with an advanced solid tumor such as melanoma, head and neck, liver or kidney cancer. Both conserved end residues are part of each CDR3. A D gene is named only where the DNA matches it firmly. Not all rows give a size; the values are once, few, many and, for expanded clones, a class.

length: 13
V: TRBV11-2
size: -
J: TRBJ2-1
D: -
DNA: TGTGCCAGCAGCCTCGGACAGATTAATGAGCAGTTCTTC
CDR3: CASSLGQINEQFF

length: 16
V: TRBV7-2
size: once
J: TRBJ1-5
D: TRBD1
DNA: TGTGCCAGCAGCCATTCTCCCGGGACAGCCAATCAGCCCCAGCATTTT
CDR3: CASSHSPGTANQPQHF

length: 14
V: TRBV4-3
size: -
J: TRBJ1-2
D: -
DNA: TGCGCCAGCAGCCAAGTTGAGGGGGGCTATGGCTACACCTTC
CDR3: CASSQVEGGYGYTF

length: 15
V: TRBV28
size: -
J: TRBJ1-6
D: -
DNA: TGTGCCAGCAGGGATGGACCTCTGGGTAATTCACCCCTCCACTTT
CDR3: CASRDGPLGNSPLHF

length: 14
V: TRBV6-5
size: -
J: TRBJ1-5
D: -
DNA: TGTGCCAGCAGTGCCCAGGGCTACAATCAGCCCCAGCATTTT
CDR3: CASSAQGYNQPQHF

length: 14
V: TRBV9
size: -
J: TRBJ1-1
D: -
DNA: TGTGCCAGCAGCGTGAGGGGGGGTGACACTGAAGCTTTCTTT
CDR3: CASSVRGGDTEAFF

length: 15
V: TRBV25-1
size: -
J: TRBJ2-1
D: -
DNA: TGTGCCAGCAGTGAACCGAATCAGGGCTACAATGAGCAGTTCTTC
CDR3: CASSEPNQGYNEQFF

length: 15
V: TRBV6-1
size: -
J: TRBJ2-7
D: -
DNA: TGTGCCAGCAGTGCCCGGACAGCGAGCTCCTACGAGCAGTACTTC
CDR3: CASSARTASSYEQYF

length: 15
V: TRBV2
size: -
J: TRBJ2-3
D: -
DNA: TGTGCCAGCAGTGAAAAGACGGAGAGGAGGTATACGCAGTATTTT
CDR3: CASSEKTERRYTQYF

length: 13
V: TRBV15
size: -
J: TRBJ1-6
D: TRBD1
DNA: TGTGCCACCAGCACCAAGACAGGGACACCCCTCCACTTT
CDR3: CATSTKTGTPLHF

length: 16
V: TRBV7-3
size: -
J: TRBJ2-7
D: TRBD2
DNA: TGTGCCAGCAGCTTATCAGCGGGGTCCCTCTCCTACGAGCAGTACTTC
CDR3: CASSLSAGSLSYEQYF

length: 15
V: TRBV7-3
size: -
J: TRBJ2-5
D: TRBD2
DNA: TGTGCCAGCAGCTTAATGGGGACTAGCGATGAAACCCAGTACTTC
CDR3: CASSLMGTSDETQYF

length: 17
V: TRBV28
size: -
J: TRBJ2-7
D: TRBD2
DNA: TGTGCCAGCAGTTTACTAGCGGGAGTTAGGGTCTCCTACGAGCAGTACTTC
CDR3: CASSLLAGVRVSYEQYF

length: 15
V: TRBV18
size: -
J: TRBJ1-2
D: -
DNA: TGTGCCAGCTCACCAGAGTCTGGGGCTAACTATGGCTACACCTTC
CDR3: CASSPESGANYGYTF

length: 17
V: TRBV4-1
size: -
J: TRBJ2-3
D: TRBD2
DNA: TGCGCCAGCAGCGCCCGAAGCGGGGGGCAGAGCACAGATACGCAGTATTTT
CDR3: CASSARSGGQSTDTQYF

length: 15
V: TRBV7-9
size: once
J: TRBJ2-2
D: -
DNA: TGTGCCAGCACTACGTTGAGGGATTACACCGGGGAGCTGTTTTTT
CDR3: CASTTLRDYTGELFF

length: 15
V: TRBV18
size: -
J: TRBJ2-5
D: -
DNA: TGTGCCAGCTCACCCCCCCGGGTCAGTCAAGAGACCCAGTACTTC
CDR3: CASSPPRVSQETQYF

length: 12
V: TRBV28
size: -
J: TRBJ1-2
D: -
DNA: TGTGCCAGCAGCCCCTTGGGCGATGGCTACACCTTC
CDR3: CASSPLGDGYTF

length: 15
V: TRBV7-6
size: -
J: TRBJ2-1
D: -
DNA: TGTGCCAGCAGCTCTCCCGGACAGATATACAATGAGCAGTTCTTC
CDR3: CASSSPGQIYNEQFF

length: 16
V: TRBV7-6
size: -
J: TRBJ2-3
D: TRBD2
DNA: TGTGCCAGCAGCCAGATCGGAGGGACTAGGACAGATACGCAGTATTTT
CDR3: CASSQIGGTRTDTQYF

length: 17
V: TRBV11-2
size: -
J: TRBJ1-3
D: -
DNA: TGTGCCAGCAGCGTGGCATCAGGGTTGGGGCCTGGAAACACCATATATTTT
CDR3: CASSVASGLGPGNTIYF

length: 14
V: TRBV6-6
size: -
J: TRBJ2-2
D: -
DNA: TGTGCCACCGTCGCAGGGTTGTTCACCGGGGAGCTGTTTTTT
CDR3: CATVAGLFTGELFF

length: 13
V: TRBV10-3
size: -
J: TRBJ1-1
D: -
DNA: TGTGCCATCAGTGAACAGGTAAACACTGAAGCTTTCTTT
CDR3: CAISEQVNTEAFF

length: 14
V: TRBV6-5
size: few
J: TRBJ1-6
D: TRBD1
DNA: TGTGCCAGCAGTTCTCGAGGGGGCGATTCACCCCTCCACTTT
CDR3: CASSSRGGDSPLHF

length: 13
V: TRBV19
size: -
J: TRBJ2-5
D: TRBD1
DNA: TGTGCCAGTAGCAGGGGGCTCAGAGAGACCCAGTACTTC
CDR3: CASSRGLRETQYF

length: 15
V: TRBV7-8
size: -
J: TRBJ2-2
D: -
DNA: TGTGCCAGCAGCTTAGAAGTCTCCTGGTCCGGGGAGCTGTTTTTT
CDR3: CASSLEVSWSGELFF

length: 13
V: TRBV19
size: -
J: TRBJ1-1
D: -
DNA: TGTGCCAGTAGCGAACGGACAGCCCTTGAAGCTTTCTTT
CDR3: CASSERTALEAFF

length: 12
V: TRBV28
size: -
J: TRBJ2-7
D: -
DNA: TGTGCCAGCCTCACCAACCCGAACGAGCAGTACTTC
CDR3: CASLTNPNEQYF

length: 15
V: TRBV19
size: once
J: TRBJ2-3
D: -
DNA: TGTGCCAGTAGCCCTACCTTAGGAGGCACAGATACGCAGTATTTT
CDR3: CASSPTLGGTDTQYF

length: 14
V: TRBV14
size: -
J: TRBJ2-5
D: -
DNA: TGTGCCAGCAGCCGATCCATAGCGGAAGAGACCCAGTACTTC
CDR3: CASSRSIAEETQYF

length: 12
V: TRBV2
size: -
J: TRBJ1-1
D: TRBD1
DNA: TGTGCCAGCGCCTCAGGGGGCACTGAAGCTTTCTTT
CDR3: CASASGGTEAFF

length: 12
V: TRBV19
size: few
J: TRBJ1-2
D: -
DNA: TGTGCCAGTAGTATTGATGTACGTGGCTACACCTTC
CDR3: CASSIDVRGYTF

length: 12
V: TRBV6-5
size: -
J: TRBJ2-1
D: -
DNA: TGTGCCAGCAGTCGCACTAGCTATGAGCAGTTCTTC
CDR3: CASSRTSYEQFF

length: 14
V: TRBV5-6
size: -
J: TRBJ1-2
D: -
DNA: TGTGCCAGCAGCCTCCGGGCCTACACCCCGGGCTACACCTTC
CDR3: CASSLRAYTPGYTF

length: 16
V: TRBV2
size: few
J: TRBJ1-3
D: -
DNA: TGTGCCAGCAGTGTGGGACAAACCTCGGCGGGAAACACCATATATTTT
CDR3: CASSVGQTSAGNTIYF

length: 13
V: TRBV7-2
size: -
J: TRBJ1-2
D: -
DNA: TGTGCCAGCGAGGCCAGGGTAGACTATGGCTACACCTTC
CDR3: CASEARVDYGYTF

length: 18
V: TRBV21-1
size: -
J: TRBJ1-1
D: -
DNA: TGTGCCAGCCGCCCCCACCGGAGGCTGCTCGAGGGGGGCACTGAAGCTTTCTTT
CDR3: CASRPHRRLLEGGTEAFF

length: 15
V: TRBV18
size: -
J: TRBJ2-3
D: TRBD1
DNA: TGTGCCAGCTCACCACGACAGGGTAGCACAGATACGCAGTATTTT
CDR3: CASSPRQGSTDTQYF

length: 16
V: TRBV7-9
size: -
J: TRBJ2-1
D: TRBD2
DNA: TGTGCCAGCAGCTTTGTTCCTGGACTAGTGACGAATGAGCAGTTCTTC
CDR3: CASSFVPGLVTNEQFF

length: 17
V: TRBV7-3
size: once
J: TRBJ2-6
D: -
DNA: TGTGCCAGCAGTAGCCGCGGACAGAACTCTGGGGCCAACGTCCTGACTTTC
CDR3: CASSSRGQNSGANVLTF

length: 13
V: TRBV6-6
size: -
J: TRBJ1-1
D: -
DNA: TGTGCCAGCAGTTCCAGGGTGAACACTGAAGCTTTCTTT
CDR3: CASSSRVNTEAFF

length: 16
V: TRBV5-5
size: -
J: TRBJ2-3
D: -
DNA: TGTGCCAGCAGCGACCCCACGGGGTTGGGGACAGATACGCAGTATTTT
CDR3: CASSDPTGLGTDTQYF